The 2 T cell receptor beta chains in this list originate from one sample, sequenced in a study of T cell changes during pregnancy in multiple sclerosis. Here immunoSEQ multiplex PCR was the method, and the copy in TCRdb shows in-frame clones only, minus some. This repertoire shows 84,000 or so clones, 94% found once; its top ten account for 2% to 2.5%. The specimen was peripheral blood, collected in the third trimester of pregnancy. Source of these receptors: a female donor with multiple sclerosis, enrolled in a pregnancy study.

The V gene is TRBV5-4, the J gene TRBJ2-7; D gene ambiguous. The CDR3 covers 13 residues. Germline CDR1 SGHNT, CDR2 YYREEE (reference sequence). Trimming took 0 bases from V and 4 from J, leaving 8 bases between them. The CDR3 is CASSLARGYEQYF. Written as DNA, the CDR3 is TGTGCCAGCAGCTTGGCTCGCGGTTACGAGCAGTACTTC.

This rearrangement joins TRBV5-6 to TRBJ2-7; 7 bases match TRBD1. The germline V gene encodes CDR1 SGHDT and CDR2 YYEEEE. The CDR3 is 14 amino acids. Trimming removed 3 bases from V and 0 bases from J; junction bases left unmatched: 3. For the CDR3, the DNA is TGTGCCAGCAGCTCCGGACAGGTCTCCTACGAGCAGTACTTC. Its translation is CASSSGQVSYEQYF.